This T cell receptor (beta chain) was found in a study of T cells in localized non-small cell lung cancer. Study-level results: Sequencing covered just one tumor region, so heterogeneity cannot be ruled out.

This CDR3 is 14 amino acids long. V was pared by 6 bases and J by 0 bases, with 12 bases between. The germline V gene encodes CDR1 LNHDA and CDR2 SQIVND (reference sequence). Profiled with immunoSEQ multiplex PCR; TCRdb holds only in-frame clones, not every one. The sample has fewer than 75,000 clones, about 81% seen once. Concerning this clone: Its antigen is currently unknown.

The V and J genes are TRBV19 and TRBJ2-7; maybe TRBD1 (6 bases). Here the sequenced sample was peripheral blood, taken before any cancer treatment. The TCR sequence derives from a female donor over 55 with stage I lung adenocarcinoma. DNA of the CDR3: TGTGCCAGTAGCCGAGACAGGAACTCCTACGAGCAGTACTTC. It yields the protein CASSRDRNSYEQYF. The whole variable domain, remainder taken from reference TRBV19 and TRBJ2-7, is DGGITQSPKYLFRKEGQNVTLSCEQNLNHDAMYWYRQDPGQGLRLIYYSQIVNDFQKGDIAEGYSVSREKKESFPLTVTSAQKNPTAFYLCASSRDRNSYEQYFGPGTRLTVT.